This TCR beta chain was profiled in a study of CD8 T cells in Susac syndrome. Study-wide background: Patients with Susac syndrome were therapy-naive, treated with corticosteroids, or treated with intravenous immunoglobulin alone when blood was collected.

The CDR3 contains 13 residues. The germline V gene encodes CDR1 SGDLS and CDR2 YYNGEE. With 6 bases removed from V and 0 bases from J, the gap between germline ends came to 9 bases. Through negative isolation, CD4+ and CD8+ T cells were obtained, while TEMRA cells were enriched using FACS. This clonotype was recorded only once. The antigen remains undetermined. The RNA, about 0.5 to 1 ug, was put through reverse transcription using random hexamers. TCR beta CDR3 was amplified by immunoSEQ multiplex PCR. This amplification extended across 54 Vbeta and 13 Jbeta segments. TCRdb redid the calling of the immunoSEQ multiplex PCR reads with MiXCR, one entry per CDR3 protein. Here the sample spans 70,000 to 75,000 distinct CDR3 sequences, roughly 93% being singletons. Study-wide results and limits: The authors found no clonal expansion in Susac syndrome CD4+ T cell repertoires.

Material for sequencing was CD4+ T cells from PBMCs. This chain joins TRBV9 and TRBJ1-2; D not resolved. The sequence was collected from a human donor with Susac syndrome. CDR3 DNA: TGTGCCAGCACGCGCATAGCTAACTATGGCTACACCTTC. Translated: CASTRIANYGYTF.